This TCR beta chain was obtained from a study of tumor-infiltrating lymphocytes in primary liver carcinoma (dated by TCRdb to the late 2010s). About the study as a whole: Of the five patients, three men and two women aged 30 to 69 years, four had hepatocellular carcinoma and one had combined HCC and intrahepatic cholangiocarcinoma. The tumors of the five patients were staged as T1-T3 N0M0, with maximum diameters ranging from roughly 4.2 to 10 cm. Each sample produced about 3.5 to 7.5 million productive TCRbeta reads, and read depth showed no significant difference between tissue types. Across five regions of each liver tumor, along with adjacent normal tissue and blood, the study brought together TCRbeta repertoire sequencing, expression microarrays and whole-exome sequencing. A total of some 35 specimens from 5 patients went through TCRbeta repertoire sequencing, namely 25 tumor regions, 5 adjacent noncancerous liver tissues and 5 peripheral blood samples. The 20 to 25 tumor region samples were profiled with Agilent mRNA microarrays so that TCRbeta repertoire diversity could be related to the local molecular phenotype. Repertoires from technical replicates were highly reproducible, with mean shared-clone rates roughly 0.87 and correlation coefficients above 0.98.

The paper as a whole reports these results and caveats: Comparison of CD4+ and CD8+ T cell repertoires was precluded by the use of bulk unsorted samples. With just 4 to 6 patients in the study, the authors point out that the findings should be validated in a larger study. Only about 7-24% of top clones were present in all five regions of a tumor, suggesting spatial heterogeneity of tumor-infiltrating T cells. Compared with blood, tumors had a significantly larger share of the repertoire taken up by the top 250 clones (p = 0.039). Only the TCR beta chain was sequenced, so true repertoire diversity is likely underestimated because unpaired alpha chains were not captured. Consistent with antigen-driven expansion, pairs of tumor regions showed higher repertoire overlap (mean roughly 36%) than either tumor-adjacent pairs (around 17%) or tumor-blood pairs (approximately 15%).

Total RNA and DNA were co-extracted from around 20-30 mg of bulk tissue with the AllPrep DNA/RNA mini kit, without cell sorting. About 5 patients with histopathologically diagnosed primary liver carcinoma underwent surgical resection in China between late 2015 and March 2016. Chronic HBV infection was present in the patients, and the patients were treatment-naive at sampling. Each tumor was sampled at five spatially separated regions: the tumor centre plus the superior, inferior, left-lateral and right-lateral poles. Histology showed that every tumor sample contained more than 80% viable tumor cells. Pieces of fresh tumor and adjacent tissue were cut in half, with one half kept in RNAlater at -80 degrees C and the other half sent for histology. The CDR3 measures 13 amino acids from cysteine to phenylalanine. The DNA shown is the 39-base CDR3, in frame from base 1. In the germline V gene, CDR1 corresponds to LGHNA and CDR2 to YSLEER.

Remarks on this clonotype: The specificity of this receptor is unknown. It may be a read error: a sequence one base away is much more abundant.

Starting from around 500 ng total RNA, TCRbeta-specific cDNA was produced by reverse transcription with a constant-region primer and ProtoScript II reverse transcriptase. Construction of the TCRbeta libraries relied on three nested rounds of multiplex PCR, following a slightly modified ARM-PCR procedure. The first two PCR rounds used multiplex TRBV1-TRBV30 forward primers with a Cbeta reverse primer, each for roughly 10 cycles. A final 25-cycle PCR with Deep VentR polymerase added sample barcodes and Illumina adapters. Before sequencing, amplicons of 200-500 bp were gel-purified using a QIAquick gel extraction kit. An Illumina HiSeq 2500 was used to sequence the TCRbeta amplicons with 250-bp paired-end reads. As for how the authors treated the data: To recover full CDR3 sequences, reads were quality-trimmed using Trimmomatic v0.33 and paired reads were then merged using FLASH v1.2.11. V, D and J germline segments were assigned to the rearranged TCRbeta sequences using MiGEC v1.2.1b. VDJtools v1.0.0 computed clonotype statistics and Shannon-Wiener diversity indices. Except for diversity analysis, only each sample's 250 most abundant clonotypes were used in subsequent analyses to reduce sampling bias. TCRdb trimmed public reads at Q25 via fastp, called clones via MiXCR and kept in-frame beta chains. Rows are unified per CDR3 protein, each entry keeping the most common DNA and genes. TCRdb, not the original authors, processed these V and J calls. The sample table records approximately 22,000 distinct CDR3 sequences; approximately 70% of these occur just once. Approximately 41% of the sample goes to the ten largest clones.

The TCR sequence derives from a man in his forties with primary liver carcinoma and hepatitis B virus infection. Sequencing input: liver tumor tissue from sampling region 1. Read against the paper, the sample's cell subset or site label means: tumor region T1, superior pole. The chain is assembled from TRBV4-3 and TRBJ1-5; no D segment can be confidently identified. The CDR3 region: CASSQEPSQPKHF. The nucleotide sequence reads as follows: TGCGCCAGCAGCCAAGAGCCCAGTCAGCCCAAGCATTTT.